These 7 T cell receptor beta chains came from one sample sequenced in a study of Ad26.COV2.S vaccination and SARS-CoV-2 variants. Stated treatment: about 20 received Ad26.COV2.S at low or high dose, single or two shots; about 5 received placebo; per-sample allocation not given. Sampling was performed 63 days after the first vaccine or placebo injection. Only in-frame clones appear in the TCRdb table, and some are missing; sequencing was by immunoSEQ multiplex PCR. The table lists around 300,000 clones, roughly 89% of them singletons, with about 5% in the top ten. The sample here was peripheral blood, taken in a trial of Ad26.COV2.S vaccine versus placebo. Every receptor here comes from a person between 18 and 59 years old who received the Ad26.COV2.S COVID-19 vaccine or a placebo.

V usage is TRBV7-2 and J usage is TRBJ2-7, with 11 nucleotides matching TRBD1. Germline CDR1 and CDR2: SGHTA and FQGNSA. With 2 bases clipped from V and 3 bases from J, the junction kept 6 bases outside the gene matches. CDR3 length equals 16 residues. CDR3 sequence (DNA): TGTGCCAGCAGCTTACGAGGGACAGGGGGTAACTACGAGCAGTACTTC. Its protein product is CASSLRGTGGNYEQYF.

V usage is TRBV10-3 and J usage is TRBJ1-6; TRBD1 matches at 8 bases. The V segment lost 5 bases and the J segment 10 bases; nucleotides outside the gene matches: 7. Germline V gives CDR1 ENHRY, CDR2 SYGVKD. The CDR3 covers 14 residues. This chain's CDR3 is CAISPGQEDSPLHF. The CDR3 coding sequence is TGTGCCATCAGTCCGGGACAGGAGGACTCACCCCTCCACTTT.

The rearrangement links TRBV12-5 to TRBJ2-2; D remains unclear. CDR3 length: 11 amino acids. CDR1 and CDR2 (germline): LGHNT, FRNRAP. Deletions cut 3 bases from V and 7 bases from J, with 3 bases between. The CDR3 is CASGFGGELFF. The DNA for the CDR3 is TGTGCTAGTGGTTTCGGCGGGGAGCTGTTTTTT. The full variable domain, completed using reference TRBV12-5 and TRBJ2-2, is DARVTQTPRHKVTEMGQEVTMRCQPILGHNTVFWYRQTMMQGLELLAYFRNRAPLDDSGMPKDRFSAEMPDATLATLKIQPSEPRDSAVYFCASGFGGELFFGEGSRLTVL.

This sequence joins TRBV9 and TRBJ2-7, with D uncertain. Trimming stripped 4 bases from V and 2 bases from J, with 13 bases between. Germline V CDR1 and CDR2: SGDLS, YYNGEE. This CDR3 contains 14 residues. In DNA form, the CDR3 reads TGTGCCAGCAGCCCCGCGGTGGATACCTACGAGCAGTACTTC. It is translated as CASSPAVDTYEQYF.

This chain connects TRBV6-2 or TRBV6-3 to TRBJ1-5; D possibly corresponds to TRBD1 (5 bases). Germline values: CDR1 MNHEY, CDR2 SVGEGT. The CDR3 runs to 16 residues. V dropped 0 bases and J dropped 2 bases, with 11 bases sitting between them. Here the CDR3 reads CASSYSIGGGNQPQHF. DNA for the CDR3: TGTGCCAGCAGTTACTCGATCGGGGGAGGCAATCAGCCCCAGCATTTT.

This rearrangement joins TRBV28 to TRBJ2-7; D might be TRBD2 (6 bases). The CDR3 is 12 amino acids. The V gene lost 5 bases and the J gene lost 3 bases, with 8 bases spanning the gap. Germline CDR1 and CDR2: MDHEN and SYDVKM. CDR3 loop: CASSTTSYEQYF. The CDR3 nucleotides read TGTGCCAGCAGTACGACTAGCTACGAGCAGTACTTC.

This rearrangement joins TRBV27 to TRBJ1-6; weak D call: TRBD1 (5 bases). The CDR3 totals 14 residues. Germline loops: CDR1 MNHEY, CDR2 SMNVEV (reference sequence). Between the trimmed V and J ends, which lost 2 bases and 9 bases, there was a span of 11 bases. The CDR3 spells CASSLRGVISPLHF. The CDR3 DNA reads as TGTGCCAGCAGTTTAAGAGGGGTCATTTCACCCCTCCACTTT.